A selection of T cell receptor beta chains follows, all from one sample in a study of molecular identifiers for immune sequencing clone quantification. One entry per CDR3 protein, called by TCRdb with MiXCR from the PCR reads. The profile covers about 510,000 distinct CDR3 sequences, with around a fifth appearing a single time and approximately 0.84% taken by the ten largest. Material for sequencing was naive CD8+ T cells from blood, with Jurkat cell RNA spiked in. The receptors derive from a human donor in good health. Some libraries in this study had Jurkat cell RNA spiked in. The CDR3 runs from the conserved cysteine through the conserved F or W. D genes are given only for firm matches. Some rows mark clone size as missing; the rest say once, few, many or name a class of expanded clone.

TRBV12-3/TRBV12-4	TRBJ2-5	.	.	TGTGCCAGCAGTAGGCCTTTAACCTGGACCCAGTACTTC	CASSRPLTWTQYF
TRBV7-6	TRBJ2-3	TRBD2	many	TGTGCCAGCAGCTTACTAGCGGGAGAAACAGATACGCAGTATTTT	CASSLLAGETDTQYF
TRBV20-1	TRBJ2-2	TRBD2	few	TGCAGTGCTAGACGGACTAGCGAGAAGCTCTTCGGGGAGCTGTTTTTT	CSARRTSEKLFGELFF
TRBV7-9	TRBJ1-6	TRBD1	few	TGTGCCAGCAGCTACAGGATGGAGACAGGGCTCAATTCACCCCTCCACTTT	CASSYRMETGLNSPLHF
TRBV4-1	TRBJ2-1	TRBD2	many	TGCGCCAGCAGCCAACCTACGGGGGGGCTTTATGAGCAGTTCTTC	CASSQPTGGLYEQFF
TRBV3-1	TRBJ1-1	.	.	TGTGCCAGCAGCTCCCCTGCAGGAACCGGGGGCACTGAAGCTTTCTTT	CASSSPAGTGGTEAFF
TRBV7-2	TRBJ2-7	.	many	TGTGCCAGCAGCCGTGACGGGGGAAGCTACGAGCAGTACTTC	CASSRDGGSYEQYF
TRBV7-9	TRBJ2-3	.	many	TGTGCCAGCAGCTCCGGACTATCTGATACGCAGTATTTT	CASSSGLSDTQYF
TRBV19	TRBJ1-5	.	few	TGTGCCAGTAGTATAAACTCGGGTAGCAATCAGCCCCAGCATTTT	CASSINSGSNQPQHF
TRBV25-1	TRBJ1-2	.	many	TGTGCCAGCAGTGAATATAGTCCAGACTATGGCTACACCTTC	CASSEYSPDYGYTF
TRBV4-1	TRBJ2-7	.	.	TGCGCCAGCAGCCAAGTTCTCCCGCCCCCTCCCTACGAGCAGTACTTC	CASSQVLPPPPYEQYF
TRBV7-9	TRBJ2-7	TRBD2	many	TGTGCCAGCACCGGAGCGGGAGACGGTGGGGTTTACGAGCAGTACTTC	CASTGAGDGGVYEQYF
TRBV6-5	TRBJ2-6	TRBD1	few	TGTGCCAGCAGCCTCAACGAAAACAGGGGGCATTACTCTGGGGCCAACGTCCTGACTTTC	CASSLNENRGHYSGANVLTF
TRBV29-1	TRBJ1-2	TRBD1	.	TGCAGCGTTGACTCTACAGGGGGACGATTTAACTATGGCTACACCTTC	CSVDSTGGRFNYGYTF
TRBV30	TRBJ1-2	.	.	TGTGCCTGGAGTATAAACCCAGGGTATGGCTACACCTTC	CAWSINPGYGYTF
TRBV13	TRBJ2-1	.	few	TGTGCCAGCAGCTTAGTTGTGGGAGAGGTGCAGTTCTTC	CASSLVVGEVQFF
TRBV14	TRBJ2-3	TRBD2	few	TGTGCCAGCAGCCACCTACCGGGACTAGCGGGGGGGGGCACAGATACGCAGTATTTT	CASSHLPGLAGGGTDTQYF
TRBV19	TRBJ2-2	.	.	TGTGCCAGTAGTATAGGTAGCAACAAGCGGGAGCTGTTTTTT	CASSIGSNKRELFF
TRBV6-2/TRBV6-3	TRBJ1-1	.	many	TGTGCCAGCAGCCTGAGGGGTGTAACTGAAGCTTTCTTT	CASSLRGVTEAFF
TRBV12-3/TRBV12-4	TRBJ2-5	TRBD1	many	TGTGCCAGCAGTAGTTTAGGGGGCTCGAAAGAGACCCAGTACTTC	CASSSLGGSKETQYF
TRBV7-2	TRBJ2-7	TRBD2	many	TGTGCCAGCACCCAAGGGGCTAGCGGGAGTTACGAGCAGTACTTC	CASTQGASGSYEQYF
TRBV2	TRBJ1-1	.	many	TGTGCCAGCAGCCAGGGACGGCTGAACACTGAAGCTTTCTTT	CASSQGRLNTEAFF
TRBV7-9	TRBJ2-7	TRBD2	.	TGTGCCAGCAGAGGACTAGCGGATTACGAGCGGTACTTC	CASRGLADYERYF
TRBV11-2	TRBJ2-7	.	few	TGTGCCAGCAGCTTAGATCCGATAGTCGAGCAGTACTTC	CASSLDPIVEQYF
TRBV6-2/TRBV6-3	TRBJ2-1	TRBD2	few	TGTGCCAGCAGCTATCCTAGCGGGAGGGCCGCGTCCTACAATGAGCAGTTCTTC	CASSYPSGRAASYNEQFF
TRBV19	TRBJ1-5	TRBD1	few	TGTGCCAGTACCCTAGGGGACAGGGGCAATCAGCCCCAGCATTTT	CASTLGDRGNQPQHF
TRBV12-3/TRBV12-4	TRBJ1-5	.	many	TGTGCCAGCAGTTTAGATGCGGCTAGTCAGCCCCAGCATTTT	CASSLDAASQPQHF
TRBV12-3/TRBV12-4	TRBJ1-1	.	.	TGTGCCAGCAGTTTAGACATTAGCGGGGCTGAAGCTTTCTTT	CASSLDISGAEAFF
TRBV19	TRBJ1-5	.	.	TGTGCCAGTGGGACAATTAGCAATCAGCCCCAGCATTTT	CASGTISNQPQHF
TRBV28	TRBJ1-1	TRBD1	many	TGTGCCAGCAGTTCACCCTATCAGGACAGGGTGTCGATAGGAAGTGAAGCTTTCTTT	CASSSPYQDRVSIGSEAFF
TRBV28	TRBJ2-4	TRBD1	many	TGTGCCAGCAGTTTAAGGGGGCTAGCCAAAAACATTCAGTACTTC	CASSLRGLAKNIQYF
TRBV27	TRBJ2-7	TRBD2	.	TGTGCCAGCAGTGCGGGAGGGCCGTTAGGCGAGCAGTACTTC	CASSAGGPLGEQYF
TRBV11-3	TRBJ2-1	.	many	TGTGCCAGCAGCCCCACGGGGTACAATGAGCAGTTCTTC	CASSPTGYNEQFF
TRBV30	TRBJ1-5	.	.	TGTGCCTGGAGTGTGGGAGGGGACGGATCTTATAGCAATCGGCCCCAGCATTTT	CAWSVGGDGSYSNRPQHF
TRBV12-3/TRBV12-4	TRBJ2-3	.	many	TGTGCCAGCAGTTTAGAGGGGCCCCCCACAGATACGCAGTATTTT	CASSLEGPPTDTQYF
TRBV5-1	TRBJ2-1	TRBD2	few	TGCGCCAGCAGTACCGCGGGGGGTCCCTACAATGAGCAGTTCTTC	CASSTAGGPYNEQFF
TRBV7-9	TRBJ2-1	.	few	TGTGCCAGCAGATCGGACATGCCCTTGGGCTTATACAATGAGCAGTTCTTC	CASRSDMPLGLYNEQFF
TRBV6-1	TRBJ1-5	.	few	TGTGCCAGCAGTGAAGGCAGAGGCAATCAGCCCCAGCATTTT	CASSEGRGNQPQHF
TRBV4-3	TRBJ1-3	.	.	TGCGCCAGCAGCCAAAAAGGACACGGAAGCACCATATATTTT	CASSQKGHGSTIYF
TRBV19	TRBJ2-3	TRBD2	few	TGTGCCAGTACTACTAGCGGGGGCGGCACAGATACGCAGTATTTT	CASTTSGGGTDTQYF
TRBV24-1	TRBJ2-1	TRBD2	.	TGTGCCACCAGTGATTTGGGGACTAGGAATGAGCAGTTCTTC	CATSDLGTRNEQFF
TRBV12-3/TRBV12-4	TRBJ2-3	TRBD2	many	TGTGCCAGCGGGCGGGAGGGCCCGGCAGATACGCAGTATTTT	CASGREGPADTQYF
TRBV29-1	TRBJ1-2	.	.	TGCAGCGTTGAAGCCCCGCTAGGGGGCTACACCTTC	CSVEAPLGGYTF
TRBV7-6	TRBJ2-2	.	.	TGTGCCAGCAACGAACACCGGAACACCGGGGAGCTGTTTTTT	CASNEHRNTGELFF
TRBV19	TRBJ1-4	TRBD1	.	TGTGCCAGTAGTATCCGGGACAGGGAAAAAGGAACCATATTAACTAATGAAAAACTGTTTTTT	CASSIRDREKGTILTNEKLFF
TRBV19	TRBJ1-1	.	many	TGTGCCAGCAGCATAGGGCTGACCGAAGCTTTCTTT	CASSIGLTEAFF
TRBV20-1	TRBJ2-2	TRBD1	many	TGCAGTGCCCTGGACAGGGGGTCATCGACCGGGGAGCTGTTTTTT	CSALDRGSSTGELFF
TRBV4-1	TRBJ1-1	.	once	TGCGCCAGCAGCCAGGCCCGCGACATGCTCTCGGGAGCTTTCTTT	CASSQARDMLSGAFF
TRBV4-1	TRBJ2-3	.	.	TGCGCCAGCAGCCAATGGGAGAGCACAGATACGCAGTATTTT	CASSQWESTDTQYF
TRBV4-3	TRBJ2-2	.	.	TGCGCCAGCAGCCAAGAACCAGGGAAAACCGGGGAGCTGTTTTTT	CASSQEPGKTGELFF
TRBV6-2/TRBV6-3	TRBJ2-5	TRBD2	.	TGTGCCAGCAGTCTCCTCGGACTAGCGGGGGAAGAGACCCAGTACTTC	CASSLLGLAGEETQYF